A selection of T cell receptor beta chains follows, all from one sample in a study of control samples from healthy donors and cancer patients. This table comes from immunoSEQ multiplex PCR, and its TCRdb copy is limited to in-frame clones, with some not included. Here the sample spans over 100,000 clones, 90% being singletons. Sequencing was done on a sample of blood. The receptors come from a man in his forties in good health. CDR3s include the opening cysteine and the closing phenylalanine or tryptophan. A D gene is named only where the DNA matches it firmly. Some rows mark clone size as missing; the rest say once, few, many or name a class of expanded clone.

TRBV18	TRBJ1-2	NA	NA	CASSPNREGYTF	TGTGCCAGCTCCCCCAACAGGGAAGGCTACACCTTC
TRBV9	TRBJ1-4	NA	NA	CASSVESATNEKLFF	TGTGCCAGCAGCGTAGAAAGTGCAACTAATGAAAAACTGTTTTTT
TRBV19	TRBJ2-7	NA	NA	CASTPEGRLSYEQYF	TGTGCCAGTACACCCGAAGGCAGATTATCCTACGAGCAGTACTTC
TRBV11-2	TRBJ2-2	NA	NA	CASSLDRPPNTGELFF	TGTGCCAGCAGCTTAGATCGCCCTCCGAACACCGGGGAGCTGTTTTTT
TRBV5-1	TRBJ1-2	NA	TRBD1	CASSLGQGSYGYTF	TGCGCCAGCAGCCTAGGACAGGGTAGCTATGGCTACACCTTC
TRBV5-1	TRBJ2-1	NA	NA	CASSLMMTGSYNEQFF	TGCGCCAGCAGCTTGATGATGACAGGCTCCTACAATGAGCAGTTCTTC
TRBV27	TRBJ2-7	NA	TRBD2	CASSLGLAYEQYF	TGTGCCAGCAGTTTAGGACTAGCCTACGAGCAGTACTTC
TRBV5-5	TRBJ1-2	NA	NA	CASSAFHDMVLGYTF	TGTGCCAGCAGCGCCTTCCACGACATGGTCCTTGGCTACACCTTC
TRBV19	TRBJ1-1	NA	NA	CASSIKGRGNTEAFF	TGTGCCAGTAGTATAAAAGGACGGGGGAACACTGAAGCTTTCTTT
TRBV4-1	TRBJ2-3	NA	TRBD2	CASSQEPAGPSTDTQYF	TGCGCCAGCAGCCAAGAACCAGCGGGGCCTAGCACAGATACGCAGTATTTT
TRBV5-6	TRBJ2-1	NA	NA	CASSLDVTVGFYYNEQFF	TGTGCCAGCAGCTTGGATGTGACGGTTGGATTTTATTACAATGAGCAGTTCTTC
TRBV5-4	TRBJ2-2	NA	TRBD1	CALRQGANTGELFF	TGTGCCCTAAGACAGGGGGCGAACACCGGGGAGCTGTTTTTT
TRBV11-3	TRBJ2-1	NA	TRBD2	CASSLDGLAGKDEQFF	TGTGCCAGCAGCTTAGATGGGCTAGCGGGGAAGGATGAGCAGTTCTTC
TRBV9	TRBJ2-7	once	TRBD1	CASSVGGTDYEQYF	TGTGCCAGCAGCGTAGGTGGGACAGACTACGAGCAGTACTTC
TRBV7-9	TRBJ1-1	NA	TRBD1	CASSTRGQGNTEAFF	TGTGCCAGCAGCACCCGGGGACAGGGGAACACTGAAGCTTTCTTT
TRBV19	TRBJ2-2	NA	NA	CASSISVAGHTGELFF	TGTGCCAGTAGTATATCCGTGGCAGGACACACCGGGGAGCTGTTTTTT
TRBV7-9	TRBJ1-2	NA	TRBD1	CATRFTGQGDDGYTF	TGTGCCACCAGGTTCACGGGACAGGGGGACGATGGCTACACCTTC
TRBV9	TRBJ1-5	NA	NA	CASSSMGGNQPQHF	TGTGCCAGCAGCTCTATGGGGGGAAATCAGCCCCAGCATTTT
TRBV6-4	TRBJ2-5	NA	TRBD2	CASSDSMELAGEETQYF	TGTGCCAGCAGTGACTCAATGGAACTAGCGGGGGAAGAGACCCAGTACTTC
TRBV27	TRBJ1-1	NA	NA	CASSPRGGSEAFF	TGTGCCAGCAGTCCCCGTGGGGGTTCTGAAGCTTTCTTT
TRBV2	TRBJ1-2	NA	NA	CASTRQSWNYGYTF	TGTGCCAGCACTCGACAGAGCTGGAACTATGGCTACACCTTC
TRBV18	TRBJ1-3	NA	NA	CASSPPGRRPSGNTIYF	TGTGCCAGCTCACCACCTGGACGGCGTCCCTCTGGAAACACCATATATTTT
TRBV5-1	TRBJ1-3	NA	NA	CASSLEGGHTIYF	TGCGCCAGCAGCTTGGAGGGGGGACACACCATATATTTT
TRBV2	TRBJ1-1	NA	TRBD1	CAKGWGQEAFF	TGTGCCAAGGGGTGGGGACAGGAAGCTTTCTTT
TRBV7-6	TRBJ1-2	NA	NA	CASSLEVGGFGYTF	TGTGCCAGCAGCTTAGAAGTTGGGGGGTTTGGCTACACCTTC
TRBV5-1	TRBJ2-1	NA	TRBD2	CASSTGTSGGVYEQFF	TGCGCCAGCAGCACGGGCACTAGCGGGGGGGTCTATGAGCAGTTCTTC
TRBV14	TRBJ2-5	NA	TRBD2	CASSHRGGRQETQYF	TGTGCCAGCAGCCACCGGGGGGGGCGGCAAGAGACCCAGTACTTC
TRBV18	TRBJ1-4	NA	TRBD1	CASSRGQANNEKLFF	TGTGCCAGCTCACGAGGACAGGCAAATAATGAAAAACTGTTTTTT
TRBV23-1	TRBJ2-7	NA	NA	CASSHNPGPTSYEQYF	TGCGCCAGCAGTCATAACCCGGGACCGACATCCTACGAGCAGTACTTC
TRBV11-3	TRBJ2-7	NA	TRBD1	CASSDRGLEQYF	TGTGCCAGCAGCGACAGGGGGCTGGAGCAGTACTTC
TRBV6-6	TRBJ2-7	NA	NA	CASSYPTSYEQYF	TGTGCCAGCAGTTACCCAACCAGTTACGAGCAGTACTTC
TRBV7-8	TRBJ2-2	once	TRBD2	CASSLARKLSGDPNTGELFF	TGTGCCAGCAGCTTAGCGCGGAAGTTAAGCGGGGATCCGAACACCGGGGAGCTGTTTTTT
TRBV18	TRBJ1-1	NA	NA	CASSPSRGDGEAFF	TGTGCCAGCTCACCGAGTCGCGGAGATGGTGAAGCTTTCTTT
TRBV4-2	TRBJ2-7	NA	TRBD1	CASRPGTGSSYEQYF	TGTGCCAGCAGACCTGGGACAGGGAGTTCCTACGAGCAGTACTTC
TRBV24-1	TRBJ2-3	NA	NA	CATSDRESISTDTQYF	TGTGCCACCAGTGATCGGGAGAGTATTAGCACAGATACGCAGTATTTT
TRBV3-1/TRBV3-2	TRBJ1-1	once	NA	CASSQDPREGTTEAFF	TGTGCCAGCAGCCAAGACCCCCGGGAGGGGACGACTGAAGCTTTCTTT
TRBV18	TRBJ1-2	NA	NA	CASSPRGGYGYTF	TGTGCCAGCTCACCTAGGGGTGGCTATGGCTACACCTTC
TRBV5-4	TRBJ2-5	NA	TRBD2	CASSGSGGEETQYF	TGTGCCAGCAGCGGTAGCGGGGGAGAAGAGACCCAGTACTTC
TRBV4-1	TRBJ2-7	NA	TRBD1	CASSLRDRDYEQYF	TGCGCCAGCAGCCTTAGGGACAGAGACTACGAGCAGTACTTC
TRBV24-1	TRBJ2-7	NA	NA	CATSDSSRAHEQYF	TGTGCCACCAGTGATTCGTCAAGGGCCCACGAGCAGTACTTC
TRBV2	TRBJ2-7	NA	NA	CASNPSNSYEQYF	TGTGCCAGCAATCCATCTAACTCCTACGAGCAGTACTTC
TRBV9	TRBJ1-3	NA	NA	CASSVAIGNTIYF	TGTGCCAGCAGCGTAGCTATTGGAAACACCATATATTTT
TRBV5-1	TRBJ1-4	NA	NA	CASRSGTGALEKLFF	TGCGCCAGCAGATCCGGGACGGGGGCCCTTGAAAAACTGTTTTTT
TRBV4-1	TRBJ2-3	NA	NA	CASSQDLGSAPSTDTQYF	TGCGCCAGCAGCCAAGACCTAGGGAGCGCCCCTAGCACAGATACGCAGTATTTT
TRBV2	TRBJ2-7	NA	NA	CASSEVGGWDRRSF	TGTGCCAGCAGTGAAGTCGGGGGTTGGGACAGACGTTCCTTC
TRBV2	TRBJ1-5	NA	NA	CASSVGGRNQPQHF	TGTGCCAGCAGTGTGGGGGGAAGAAATCAGCCCCAGCATTTT
TRBV29-1	TRBJ1-1	NA	NA	CSVGSQNTEAFF	TGCAGCGTTGGGTCCCAGAACACTGAAGCTTTCTTT
TRBV7-2	TRBJ2-1	NA	NA	CASSTAGFGYNEQFF	TGTGCCAGCAGCACAGCGGGCTTCGGCTACAATGAGCAGTTCTTC
TRBV5-8	TRBJ2-7	NA	NA	CASSPLTQTYEQYF	TGTGCCAGCAGCCCGTTGACTCAGACCTACGAGCAGTACTTC
TRBV28	TRBJ1-4	NA	NA	CASTVWTGQKEKLFF	TGTGCCAGCACCGTCTGGACGGGGCAAAAGGAAAAACTGTTTTTT
TRBV12-3/TRBV12-4	TRBJ1-2	NA	NA	CASTRTGNYGYTF	TGTGCCAGCACTCGGACGGGTAACTATGGCTACACCTTC